This entry lists 5 T cell receptor beta chains sequenced from one sample in a study of OX40 agonist ivuxolimab in advanced cancers. Sequencing used immunoSEQ multiplex PCR; TCRdb keeps in-frame clones, though not all of them. The data hold 65,000 to 85,000 clones, with 70% to 90% observed a single time. Source: CD4+ or CD8+ T cells sorted from blood, taken in a trial of the OX40 agonist ivuxolimab. The receptors were gathered from an adult with an advanced solid tumor such as melanoma, head and neck, liver or kidney cancer.

V is TRBV2 and J is TRBJ2-3, with 10 bases matching TRBD1. Germline CDR1 SNHLY, CDR2 FYNNEI. The CDR3 extends over 14 amino acids. V trimming: 10 bases; J trimming: 1 base; junction bases outside the gene matches: 5. The CDR3 reads CATGQGGGTDTQYF. The CDR3, as DNA: TGTGCCACCGGACAGGGGGGAGGCACAGATACGCAGTATTTT.

The rearrangement links TRBV28 to TRBJ1-1; unclear D gene. Germline V gives CDR1 MDHEN, CDR2 SYDVKM. With 6 bases removed from V and 1 base from J, the gap between germline ends came to 6 bases. The CDR3 totals 12 residues. The CDR3 here is CASSRQNTEAFF. The CDR3 DNA follows: TGTGCCAGCAGCAGACAGAACACTGAAGCTTTCTTT.

The chain uses TRBV10-1 and TRBJ2-7; 9 nucleotides align to TRBD1. Unmatched junction bases numbered 6, after V lost 3 bases and J lost 6 bases. The germline V gene encodes CDR1 WNHNN and CDR2 SYGVQD (reference sequence). The CDR3 runs to 14 residues. The CDR3 DNA follows: TGCGCCAGCAGTGATCCGGGACAGGGTCTCGAGCAGTACTTC. Translating it yields CASSDPGQGLEQYF.

This clone was seen just once. The genes are TRBV5-1 and TRBJ2-2; a weak D match, TRBD2 (6 bases). Germline lookup yields CDR1 SGHRS and CDR2 YFSETQ. The V end lost 0 bases, the J end lost 0 bases, and 15 bases lay between the germline ends. CDR3 length: 18 residues. CDR3 sequence reads: CASSLVRGTGTNTGELFF. In DNA, the CDR3 is TGCGCCAGCAGCTTGGTACGGGGGACGGGAACGAACACCGGGGAGCTGTTTTTT.

The DNA for the CDR3 is TGTGCCAGCAGCGTAGGGCCGGGGGGCGTCTACGAGCAGTACTTC. It yields the protein CASSVGPGGVYEQYF. This chain links TRBV9 with TRBJ2-7, with a possible D match to TRBD2 (7 bases). The CDR3 is 15 amino acids. The germline V gene encodes CDR1 SGDLS and CDR2 YYNGEE. V shed 0 bases and J shed 3 bases, with 13 bases lying between them.